A single sample gave rise to the 10 T cell receptor beta chains below, sequenced in a study of immune evolution from preneoplasia to lung adenocarcinoma. Some clones are missing from TCRdb's copy, which holds only in-frame ones; the method was immunoSEQ multiplex PCR. Found here are 12,000 to 15,000 clones, about 80% of them singletons; the top ten hold 2.5% to 3%. Input material: FFPE minimally invasive lung adenocarcinoma tissue. The receptors were gathered from a person aged 55-79 years with lung adenocarcinoma.

The J gene is TRBJ1-2, the V gene TRBV15; D uncertain. There are 13 residues in the CDR3. Germline CDR1 is LNHNV and CDR2 is YYDKDF (reference sequence). Trimming took 0 bases from V and 8 from J, leaving 10 bases between them. Here the CDR3 reads CATSRDRARGYTF. The CDR3, as DNA: TGTGCCACCAGCAGAGATCGGGCAAGGGGCTACACCTTC.

Written as DNA, the CDR3 is TGTGCCACAACGGGTACGGGGAAGAACACTGAAGCTTTCTTT. This encodes CATTGTGKNTEAFF. The genes are TRBV10-3 and TRBJ1-1, with no clear D. The CDR3 totals 14 residues. Per the germline V gene, CDR1 is ENHRY and CDR2 is SYGVKD. V was clipped by 10 bases and J by 1 base, with 16 bases between them.

The gene calls are TRBV6-1 and TRBJ1-1; weak D call: TRBD1 (5 bases). The germline V and J ends were trimmed by 0 bases and 1 base, with 6 bases remaining between them. The germline gives CDR1 MNHNS, CDR2 SASEGT. The CDR3 spans 14 residues. The CDR3 region is CASSEAGTNTEAFF. Written as DNA, the CDR3 is TGTGCCAGCAGTGAAGCCGGGACGAACACTGAAGCTTTCTTT.

The CDR3 coding sequence is TGTGCCAGCAGCTTAGAAACGCGGACAGGGAATTCACCCCTCCACTTT. Residues: CASSLETRTGNSPLHF. The V and J genes are TRBV7-2 and TRBJ1-6; 8 nucleotides match TRBD1. Looked up from germline, CDR1 is SGHTA and CDR2 is FQGNSA. This CDR3 has 16 residues. V shed 1 base, J shed 7 bases, and the junction held 6 bases outside the gene matches. Full variable domain (outside the CDR3, taken from reference TRBV7-2 and TRBJ1-6): GAGVSQSPSNKVTEKGKDVELRCDPISGHTALYWYRQSLGQGLEFLIYFQGNSAPDKSGLPSDRFSAERTGGSVSTLTIQRTQQEDSAVYLCASSLETRTGNSPLHFGNGTRLTVT.

Here the CDR3 DNA reads TGTGCCAGCAGGCAAGGAGGGCCTGACACCGGGGAGCTGTTTTTT. Its translation is CASRQGGPDTGELFF. This sequence joins TRBV6-5 and TRBJ2-2, with D maybe TRBD2 (6 bases). This CDR3 is built from 15 residues. V lost 6 bases and J lost 3, with 14 bases in between. Germline V CDR1 and CDR2: MNHEY, SVGAGI.

This clone was observed once. This chain connects TRBV30 to TRBJ1-2; D is uncertain. The length of the CDR3 is 13 residues. Germline values: CDR1 GTSNPN, CDR2 SVGIG (reference sequence). V was pared by 1 base and J by 0 bases, with 6 bases between. The chain's CDR3 is CAWSGQPNYGYTF. As DNA, the CDR3 is TGTGCCTGGAGTGGGCAGCCTAACTATGGCTACACCTTC.

The gene calls are TRBV6-5 and TRBJ1-2; D not certain. The germline gives CDR1 MNHEY, CDR2 SVGAGI. This CDR3 has 15 residues. Trimming stripped 6 bases from V and 0 bases from J, with 14 bases between. CDR3 in DNA: TGTGCCAGCAGACTAGCCCAAAACCCTAACTATGGCTACACCTTC. Translated: CASRLAQNPNYGYTF.

The V gene is TRBV6-1, the J gene TRBJ1-2; D is possibly TRBD1 (6 bases). Trimming removed 2 bases at V and 4 bases at J, with 8 bases between. Germline V gene sequence: CDR1 MNHNS, CDR2 SASEGT. The CDR3 loop spans 13 amino acids. As DNA, the CDR3 is TGTGCCAGCAGTGAAAGGGGGACCTATGGCTACACCTTC. It encodes CASSERGTYGYTF.

This sequence joins TRBV5-6 and TRBJ1-2, with D unclear. CDR1 is SGHDT, CDR2 YYEEEE, per germline. This CDR3 region has 13 residues. V was clipped by 7 bases and J by 8 bases, with 18 bases between them. CDR3 nucleotides: TGTGCCAGCCAAGCCTTTGGTGTGAGCGGCTACACCTTC. Translated: CASQAFGVSGYTF.

The J gene is TRBJ1-1, the V gene TRBV5-6; D call uncertain. CDR1 is SGHDT and CDR2 is YYEEEE in the germline V gene. V was trimmed by 2 bases and J by 0 bases, leaving 17 bases between them. CDR3 length equals 17 residues. The CDR3 bases are TGTGCCAGCAGCTTACAGACACAGTTCCTCATGAACACTGAAGCTTTCTTT. Translation: CASSLQTQFLMNTEAFF.